Below are 23 T cell receptor beta chains sequenced from a single sample in a study of cytomegalovirus exposure and HLA in healthy donors. In the PCR, 60 Vbeta and 13 Jbeta primers were used. The table came from immunoSEQ multiplex PCR; TCRdb's copy has only in-frame clones and leaves some out. The repertoire consists of over 80,000 clones, with 75% to 80% occurring once and the leading ten covering 6%. The specimen sequenced was PBMCs. The receptor source for this set is a female donor in good health and CMV-seronegative.

DNA for the CDR3: TGTGCCAGCAGTGAAGCGCTAGCGGGGCCCTACGAGCAGTACTTC. Residues: CASSEALAGPYEQYF. The chain is built from TRBV2 and TRBJ2-7; TRBD2 aligns across 9 bases. The CDR3 is 15 residues long. The germline V gene has CDR1 SNHLY and CDR2 FYNNEI. V lost 0 bases, J lost 2 bases, and 2 bases stayed unmatched.

The chain couples TRBV4-3 to TRBJ2-7; 9 positions match TRBD1. Germline assignment: CDR1 LGHNA and CDR2 YSLEER. V shed 2 bases, J shed 6 bases, and the junction held 8 bases outside the gene matches. CDR3 size: 15 residues. CDR3 protein: CASSQPGQGFREQYF. CDR3 sequence (DNA): TGCGCCAGCAGCCAACCGGGACAGGGATTCCGCGAGCAGTACTTC.

The CDR3 nucleotides read TGTGCCAGCAGTTCCCCGGCACGGAGTTCCCCCCCTGAAGCTTTCTTT. As protein: CASSSPARSSPPEAFF. The chain combines TRBV6-5 with TRBJ1-1; no clear D. The CDR3 is 16 residues long. Germline CDR1 reads MNHEY; CDR2 reads SVGAGI. The V and J ends lost 4 bases and 6 bases respectively, with 21 bases between them.

The rearrangement links TRBV7-9 to TRBJ2-5, with D unclear. Germline values: CDR1 SEHNR, CDR2 FQNEAQ (reference sequence). The CDR3 runs to 14 residues. Trimming left V 1 base short and J 9 bases short, with 15 bases between. The CDR3 protein is CASSLVQVGESQYF. The CDR3 coding sequence is TGTGCCAGCAGCTTAGTCCAGGTGGGCGAGTCCCAGTACTTC.

This clone appeared a single time. The rearrangement joins TRBV10-3 to TRBJ2-7; tentative D call: TRBD2 (5 bases). CDR1 and CDR2 (germline): ENHRY, SYGVKD. V lost 6 bases and J lost 3, with 12 bases in between. The CDR3 consists of 13 residues. The CDR3 sequence: CAISSSGNYEQYF. CDR3 coding DNA: TGTGCCATCAGCTCCAGCGGCAACTACGAGCAGTACTTC.

A few counts support this clone. The chain links TRBV27 to TRBJ1-2, with 7 bases aligning to TRBD1. The CDR3 loop spans 15 amino acids. From germline, CDR1 is MNHEY and CDR2 SMNVEV (reference sequence). V shed 5 bases and J 2 bases; nucleotides not matched to a gene: 8. Here the CDR3 reads CASSPTPGQNYGYTF. The CDR3 DNA reads TGTGCCAGCAGTCCTACTCCGGGACAGAACTATGGCTACACCTTC.

This clone was counted a single time. The rearrangement links TRBV11-2 to TRBJ2-3, with 13 bases aligning to TRBD2. The CDR3 totals 16 residues. V shed 5 bases and J 3 bases; nucleotides not matched to a gene: 5. Germline CDR1 reads SGHAT; CDR2 reads FQNNGV. The CDR3 is CASSGLTSGGTDTQYF. For the CDR3, the DNA is TGTGCCAGCAGCGGCCTGACTAGCGGGGGGACAGATACGCAGTATTTT.

The V call is TRBV10-3, the J call TRBJ2-7; possible D gene TRBD1, 6 bases. Germline CDR1 reads ENHRY; CDR2 reads SYGVKD. The CDR3 sequence is 16 residues long. V lost 0 bases to trimming and J lost 6 bases, with 18 bases between them. CDR3 loop: CAISESPVGTGFEQYF. The DNA of the CDR3 is TGTGCCATCAGTGAGTCGCCCGTCGGTACAGGGTTCGAGCAGTACTTC.

V is TRBV19 and J is TRBJ1-1; no reliable D call. CDR3 length: 15 amino acids. Germline V gene lookup returns CDR1 LNHDA and CDR2 SQIVND (reference sequence). V was clipped by 7 bases and J by 1 base, with 16 bases between them. Written as DNA, the CDR3 is TGTGCCAGTAACGATTTTAGGAGGGCGAACACTGAAGCTTTCTTT. Amino acid sequence: CASNDFRRANTEAFF. The whole variable domain, filled in from reference TRBV19 and TRBJ1-1, reads DGGITQSPKYLFRKEGQNVTLSCEQNLNHDAMYWYRQDPGQGLRLIYYSQIVNDFQKGDIAEGYSVSREKKESFPLTVTSAQKNPTAFYLCASNDFRRANTEAFFGQGTRLTVV.

V usage is TRBV9 and J usage is TRBJ2-7; 8 positions match TRBD1. The ends lost 0 bases at V and 4 bases at J; junction bases unmatched: 3. The CDR3 covers 14 residues. Germline loops: CDR1 SGDLS, CDR2 YYNGEE. The CDR3 DNA is TGTGCCAGCAGCGTAGCAACAGGGGGTTACGAGCAGTACTTC. Translated, it gives CASSVATGGYEQYF. Based on the CDR3 plus reference TRBV9 and TRBJ2-7, the full variable domain is DSGVTQTPKHLITATGQRVTLRCSPRSGDLSVYWYQQSLDQGLQFLIQYYNGEERAKGNILERFSAQQFPDLHSELNLSSLELGDSALYFCASSVATGGYEQYFGPGTRLTVT.

CDR3 sequence reads: CASSVGGTSGYNEQFF. The CDR3 DNA is TGTGCCAGCAGCGTAGGCGGGACTAGCGGCTACAATGAGCAGTTCTTC. V is TRBV9 and J is TRBJ2-1; 11 bases are shared with TRBD2. The CDR3 extends over 16 amino acids. The ends lost 0 bases at V and 3 bases at J; junction bases unmatched: 2. The germline gives CDR1 SGDLS, CDR2 YYNGEE.

This clone occurred once. The genes are TRBV6-1 and TRBJ1-5; 8 bases map to TRBD1. The CDR3 is 15 residues long. V lost 3 bases to trimming and J lost 6 bases; unmatched junction nucleotides: 7. Germline V gene sequence: CDR1 MNHNS, CDR2 SASEGT. CDR3 bases: TGTGCCAGCAGTGACGGACAGGGTCTCGCTCAGCCCCAGCATTTT. Translation: CASSDGQGLAQPQHF.

The rearrangement joins TRBV25-1 to TRBJ1-2, with 7 positions matching TRBD1. Trimming cost V 0 bases and J 1 base; bases outside gene matches: 5. CDR1 and CDR2 from the germline V gene are MGHDK and SYGVNS. This CDR3 is built from 16 residues. CDR3 sequence (DNA): TGTGCCAGCAGTGAATACTATAGGGACAGTAACTATGGCTACACCTTC. Encoded protein: CASSEYYRDSNYGYTF.

The chain is built from TRBV28 and TRBJ1-5; no clear D gene. With 4 bases removed from V and 9 bases from J, the gap between germline ends came to 13 bases. The CDR3 runs 13 residues. CDR1 is MDHEN and CDR2 is SYDVKM in the germline V gene. CDR3 residues: CASSSQLGRPQHF. DNA of the CDR3: TGTGCCAGCAGTTCACAGCTAGGGAGGCCCCAGCATTTT.

The chain uses TRBV5-1 and TRBJ2-2; 7 nucleotides line up with TRBD2. Germline V gene data show CDR1 as SGHRS and CDR2 as YFSETQ. Losses at the gene ends were 4 bases for V and 4 bases for J; bases not matched to a gene: 10. The length of the CDR3 is 16 residues. DNA for the CDR3: TGCGCCAGCAGCCCCGACCCTAGCGGACCCACCGGGGAGCTGTTTTTT. Protein product: CASSPDPSGPTGELFF.

This clone was observed a handful of times. This chain connects TRBV10-3 to TRBJ2-7; the D gene is possibly TRBD1 (6 bases). The CDR3 spans 12 residues. Germline CDR1 and CDR2: ENHRY and SYGVKD. Deletions cut 5 bases from V and 8 bases from J, with 13 bases between. CDR3 residues: CAISPRDTQQYF. The DNA of the CDR3 is TGTGCCATCAGTCCGAGGGACACCCAGCAGTACTTC.

This clone appeared many times. This chain joins TRBV5-4 and TRBJ2-3, with 7 bases identical to TRBD1. The CDR3 is 15 residues long. Germline CDR1 is SGHNT and CDR2 is YYREEE (reference sequence). V shed 4 bases, J shed 2 bases, and the junction held 7 bases outside the gene matches. CDR3 loop: CASSIGTEFTDTQYF. The CDR3 DNA sequence: TGTGCCAGCAGCATTGGGACAGAATTCACAGATACGCAGTATTTT.

The chain carries TRBV5-1 and TRBJ2-3; TRBD1 is a possible D gene (6 bases). CDR3 size: 18 residues. In germline, CDR1 is SGHRS, CDR2 YFSETQ. With 3 bases removed from V and 5 bases from J, the gap between germline ends came to 25 bases. Here the CDR3 reads CASSSLGLRQAQGDTQYF. The CDR3 nucleotides read TGCGCCAGCAGCTCCCTGGGCTTAAGACAGGCCCAGGGAGATACGCAGTATTTT.

The chain combines TRBV14 with TRBJ2-7, with no clear D. The germline V and J ends were trimmed by 5 bases and 2 bases, with 10 bases remaining between them. Germline V gene lookup returns CDR1 SGHDN and CDR2 FVKESK. The CDR3 has 13 residues. The CDR3 DNA reads TGTGCCAGCAGCACCCGGGTAACCTACGAGCAGTACTTC. Its translation is CASSTRVTYEQYF.

The J gene is TRBJ2-7, the V gene TRBV25-1, with 12 bases lining up with TRBD2. Germline CDR1 MGHDK, CDR2 SYGVNS. The V and J ends lost 5 bases and 5 bases, in that order; junction bases with no gene match: 10. This CDR3 is built from 16 residues. CDR3 residues: CASSPVGLAGGNEQYF. DNA of the CDR3: TGTGCCAGCAGTCCAGTCGGGCTAGCGGGAGGGAACGAGCAGTACTTC.

The rearrangement joins TRBV18 to TRBJ2-1; 9 positions match TRBD2. Germline lookup yields CDR1 KGHSH and CDR2 LQKENI. After removal of 4 bases from V and 13 bases from J, the junction contained 20 bases not matched to a gene. This CDR3 spans 17 amino acids. CDR3 loop: CASSQLPGLATVGAQFF. The CDR3 nucleotides are TGTGCCAGCTCACAGCTCCCGGGACTAGCAACCGTTGGGGCTCAGTTCTTC.

The V gene is TRBV5-4, the J gene TRBJ2-7, with 7 bases matching TRBD1. Germline V gene lookup returns CDR1 SGHNT and CDR2 YYREEE (reference sequence). The CDR3 runs 15 residues. V trimming: 4 bases; J trimming: 0 bases; junction bases outside the gene matches: 7. The DNA for the CDR3 is TGTGCCAGCAGCAAAGAGACAGGGAGCTCCTACGAGCAGTACTTC. Protein: CASSKETGSSYEQYF.

The chain has TRBV9 and TRBJ1-4; D not certain. V lost 2 bases and J 3 bases, leaving 11 bases between the germline ends. This CDR3 is 15 amino acids long. Germline loops: CDR1 SGDLS, CDR2 YYNGEE. The CDR3 DNA reads TGTGCCAGCAGCGTCTCAGGTGTGGCTAATGAAAAACTGTTTTTT. This gives the protein CASSVSGVANEKLFF.